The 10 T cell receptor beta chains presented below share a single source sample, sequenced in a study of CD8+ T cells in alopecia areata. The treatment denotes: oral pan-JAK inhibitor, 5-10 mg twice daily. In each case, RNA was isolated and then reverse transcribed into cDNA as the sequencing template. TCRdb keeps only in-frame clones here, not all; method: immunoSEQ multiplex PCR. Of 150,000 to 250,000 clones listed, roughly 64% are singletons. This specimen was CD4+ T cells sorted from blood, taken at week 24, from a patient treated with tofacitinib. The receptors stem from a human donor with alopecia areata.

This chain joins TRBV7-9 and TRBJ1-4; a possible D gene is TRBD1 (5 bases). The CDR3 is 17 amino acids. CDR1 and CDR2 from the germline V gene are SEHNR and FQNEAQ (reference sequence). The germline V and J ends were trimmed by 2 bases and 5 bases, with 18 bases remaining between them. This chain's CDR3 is CASSLYGWGGRNEKLFF. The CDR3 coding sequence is TGTGCCAGCAGCTTATATGGTTGGGGCGGCCGAAATGAAAAACTGTTTTTT.

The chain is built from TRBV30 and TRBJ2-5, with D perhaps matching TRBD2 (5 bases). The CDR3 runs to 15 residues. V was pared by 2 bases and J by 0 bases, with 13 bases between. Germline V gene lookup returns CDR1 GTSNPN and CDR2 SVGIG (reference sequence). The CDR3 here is CAWSKDSWYQETQYF. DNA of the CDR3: TGTGCCTGGAGTAAGGACTCGTGGTACCAAGAGACCCAGTACTTC.

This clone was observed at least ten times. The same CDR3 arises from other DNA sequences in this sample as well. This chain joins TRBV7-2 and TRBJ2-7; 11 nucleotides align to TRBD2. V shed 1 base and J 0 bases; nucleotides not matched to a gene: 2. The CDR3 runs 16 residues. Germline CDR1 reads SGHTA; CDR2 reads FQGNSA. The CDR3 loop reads CASSLEGTSGSYEQYF. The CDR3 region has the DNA TGTGCCAGCAGCTTAGAGGGGACTAGCGGCTCCTACGAGCAGTACTTC. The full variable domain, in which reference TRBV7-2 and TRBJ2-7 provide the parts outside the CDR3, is GAGVSQSPSNKVTEKGKDVELRCDPISGHTALYWYRQSLGQGLEFLIYFQGNSAPDKSGLPSDRFSAERTGGSVSTLTIQRTQQEDSAVYLCASSLEGTSGSYEQYFGPGTRLTVT.

In DNA form, the CDR3 reads TGTGCCACCAGCAGCCTCCGTACAGGAAGCTCCTATGGCTACACCTTC. Residues: CATSSLRTGSSYGYTF. This rearrangement joins TRBV15 to TRBJ1-2; D is possibly TRBD1 (5 bases). Per the germline V gene, CDR1 is LNHNV and CDR2 is YYDKDF (reference sequence). Trimming took 3 bases from V and 4 from J, leaving 18 bases between them. This CDR3 region has 16 residues.

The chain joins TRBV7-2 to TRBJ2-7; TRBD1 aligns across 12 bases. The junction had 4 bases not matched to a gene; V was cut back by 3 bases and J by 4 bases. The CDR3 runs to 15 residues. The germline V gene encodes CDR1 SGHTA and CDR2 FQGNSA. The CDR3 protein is CASSFGTGGEYEQYF. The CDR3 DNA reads TGTGCCAGCAGCTTCGGGACAGGGGGCGAGTACGAGCAGTACTTC.

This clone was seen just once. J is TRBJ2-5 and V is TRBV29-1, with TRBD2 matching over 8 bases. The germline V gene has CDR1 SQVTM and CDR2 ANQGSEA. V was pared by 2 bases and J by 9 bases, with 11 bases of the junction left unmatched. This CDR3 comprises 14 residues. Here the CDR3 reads CSVEPGLGKRAQYF. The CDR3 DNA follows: TGCAGCGTTGAACCGGGACTAGGGAAGAGGGCCCAGTACTTC.

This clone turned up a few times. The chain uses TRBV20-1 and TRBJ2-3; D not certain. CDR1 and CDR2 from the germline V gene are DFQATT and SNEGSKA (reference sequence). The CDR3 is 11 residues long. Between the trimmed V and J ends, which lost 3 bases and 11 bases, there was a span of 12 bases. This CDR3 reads CSASEQRMQYF. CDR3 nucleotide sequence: TGCAGTGCTAGCGAACAGAGGATGCAGTATTTT.

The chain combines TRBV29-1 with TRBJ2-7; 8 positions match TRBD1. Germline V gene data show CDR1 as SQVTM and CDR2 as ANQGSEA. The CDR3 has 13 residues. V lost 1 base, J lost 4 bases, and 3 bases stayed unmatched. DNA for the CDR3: TGCAGCGTTGAAGCCCGGACAGGGTACGAGCAGTACTTC. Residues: CSVEARTGYEQYF.

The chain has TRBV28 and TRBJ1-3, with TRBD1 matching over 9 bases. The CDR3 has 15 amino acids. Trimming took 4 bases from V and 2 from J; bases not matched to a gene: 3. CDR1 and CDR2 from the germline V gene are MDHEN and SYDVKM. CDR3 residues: CASSSWDRAGNTIYF. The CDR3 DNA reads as TGTGCCAGCAGTTCATGGGACAGGGCTGGAAACACCATATATTTT.

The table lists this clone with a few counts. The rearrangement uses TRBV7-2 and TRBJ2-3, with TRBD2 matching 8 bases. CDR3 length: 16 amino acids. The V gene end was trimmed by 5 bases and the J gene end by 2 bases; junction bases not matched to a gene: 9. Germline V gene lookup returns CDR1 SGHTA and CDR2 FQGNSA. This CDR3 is CASSPRTSSHTDTQYF. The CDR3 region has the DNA TGTGCCAGCAGCCCCCGGACTAGCTCCCACACAGATACGCAGTATTTT.